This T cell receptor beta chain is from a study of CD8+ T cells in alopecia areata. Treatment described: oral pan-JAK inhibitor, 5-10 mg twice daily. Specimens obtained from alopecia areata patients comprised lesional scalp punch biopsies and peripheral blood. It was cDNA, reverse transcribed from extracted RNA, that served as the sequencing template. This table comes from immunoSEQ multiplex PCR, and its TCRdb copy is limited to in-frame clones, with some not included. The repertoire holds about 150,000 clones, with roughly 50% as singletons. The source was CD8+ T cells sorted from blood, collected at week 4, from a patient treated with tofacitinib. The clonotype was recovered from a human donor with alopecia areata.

The CDR3 loop reads CASSQDRGGSKQPQHF. The CDR3 DNA sequence: TGTGCCAGCAGCCAAGATAGGGGGGGATCAAAACAGCCCCAGCATTTT. The chain links TRBV4-2 to TRBJ1-5, with TRBD1 as a possible D gene (6 bases). The CDR3 loop spans 16 amino acids. Germline V gene lookup returns CDR1 LGHNA and CDR2 YNFKEQ. V was cut by 0 bases and J by 7 bases, with 16 bases left in between.